The present T cell receptor beta chain was sequenced within a study of cytomegalovirus exposure and HLA in healthy donors. This CDR3 is built from 13 residues. Germline V gives CDR1 MNHEY, CDR2 SMNVEV (reference sequence). V lost 8 bases and J lost 1, with 9 bases in between. The PCR employed 60 Vbeta primers together with 13 Jbeta primers. Repertoires were generated with immunoSEQ multiplex PCR, while TCRdb's copy carries only in-frame clones and drops some. This table holds 150,000 or so clones, 70% to 90% found once. This TCR was sampled from a woman between 18 and 29 years old in good health and CMV-seronegative. The specimen was PBMCs. The chain combines TRBV27 with TRBJ2-1; weak D call: TRBD2 (5 bases). CDR3 in DNA: TGTGCCAGCTCCGGCGGGTCCTACAATGAGCAGTTCTTC. Amino acid sequence: CASSGGSYNEQFF.